Detailed here is one T cell receptor beta chain. The data were obtained in a study of blood T cell repertoires in COVID-19. Overall study: Samples taken during acute and convalescent COVID-19 were collected in the United States, Italy and Spain.

Followed longitudinally, the Seattle patients had been enrolled during active infection. Sequencing was performed with immunoSEQ multiplex PCR; in TCRdb, only in-frame clones are kept and a portion is missing. Of 200,000 to 250,000 clones listed, around 89% are singletons. Germline V lookup: CDR1 KGHDR, CDR2 SFDVKD. Unmatched junction bases numbered 0, after V lost 9 bases and J lost 6 bases. The CDR3 runs 11 residues. The source of this sequence is a man aged 25-40 years with COVID-19, enrolled during active disease. The sample was peripheral blood. The chain is built from TRBV24-1 and TRBJ2-2; 7 bases line up with TRBD1. This CDR3 reads CATQGAGELFF. CDR3 sequence (DNA): TGTGCCACCCAGGGGGCCGGGGAGCTGTTTTTT.